These 7 T cell receptor beta chains came from one sample sequenced in a study of T cell repertoires in cytomegalovirus infection. Each CDR3 protein is one row after TCRdb ran MiXCR on the reads. The sample contains some 280,000 distinct CDR3 sequences, approximately 14% of which appear only once. The specimen was PBMCs. Source of these receptors: a human donor in good health (CMV status not recorded). Some clones in this sample may be carry-over from other donors' samples.

This clonotype was seen many times. The rearrangement uses TRBV20-1 and TRBJ2-1, with TRBD2 matching 8 bases. Germline loops: CDR1 DFQATT, CDR2 SNEGSKA (reference sequence). CDR3 length: 15 residues. V shed 5 bases, J shed 5 bases, and the junction held 11 bases outside the gene matches. The CDR3: CSASPLAGGHNEQFF. CDR3 DNA sequence: TGCAGTGCTTCCCCACTGGCGGGAGGACACAATGAGCAGTTCTTC.

This clonotype was counted ten times or more. The V call is TRBV7-2, the J call TRBJ2-7; 7 bases align to TRBD2. V gave up 1 base and J gave up 7 bases; unmatched junction bases: 4. CDR3 length: 13 residues. The germline CDR1 and CDR2 sequences are SGHTA and FQGNSA. CDR3 region: CASSLGGTTEQYF. Here the CDR3 DNA reads TGTGCCAGCAGCTTAGGTGGGACTACAGAGCAGTACTTC.

This clonotype was seen ten or more times. The J gene is TRBJ1-2, the V gene TRBV12-3 or TRBV12-4; 8 bases map to TRBD1. CDR3 length: 14 residues. Trimming at V came to 6 bases and at J to 4 bases, leaving 7 bases not matched to a gene. In DNA form, the CDR3 reads TGTGCCAGCAGAATGACAGGGGAGTCCTATGGCTACACCTTC. Amino acid sequence: CASRMTGESYGYTF.

A few counts support this clonotype. This rearrangement joins TRBV9 to TRBJ1-1, with TRBD1 as a possible D gene (5 bases). V was trimmed by 5 bases and J by 1 base, leaving 9 bases between them. CDR1 is SGDLS, CDR2 YYNGEE, per germline. The CDR3 sequence is 13 residues long. CDR3 sequence reads: CASSGDANTEAFF. The CDR3 DNA reads as TGTGCCAGCAGTGGGGACGCGAACACTGAAGCTTTCTTT.

This clonotype was found many times. This chain joins TRBV7-8 and TRBJ2-1; D is possibly TRBD1 or TRBD2 (5 bases each). The CDR3 extends over 18 amino acids. V was trimmed by 4 bases and J by 4 bases, leaving 23 bases between them. Germline loops: CDR1 SGHVS, CDR2 FQNEAQ. CDR3 region: CASSSLLDSSGLYNEQFF. CDR3 nucleotides: TGTGCCAGCAGCTCCTTACTTGACAGCTCGGGATTATACAATGAGCAGTTCTTC.

This clonotype was found many times. The chain employs TRBV19 and TRBJ1-1, with D uncertain. This CDR3 is 12 amino acids long. V was cut by 7 bases and J by 3 bases, with 9 bases left in between. The germline CDR1 and CDR2 sequences are LNHDA and SQIVND (reference sequence). CDR3 amino acids: CASNHRYTEAFF. CDR3 DNA sequence: TGTGCCAGTAATCATCGGTACACTGAAGCTTTCTTT.

This clonotype was counted ten times or more. The chain joins TRBV11-2 to TRBJ1-4; 10 nucleotides match TRBD1. V trimming: 10 bases; J trimming: 7 bases; junction bases outside the gene matches: 12. Germline loops: CDR1 SGHAT, CDR2 FQNNGV. This CDR3 spans 15 amino acids. CDR3 sequence reads: CATTPPGQGPEKLFF. In DNA form, the CDR3 reads TGTGCCACCACCCCGCCGGGACAGGGGCCTGAAAAACTGTTTTTT.